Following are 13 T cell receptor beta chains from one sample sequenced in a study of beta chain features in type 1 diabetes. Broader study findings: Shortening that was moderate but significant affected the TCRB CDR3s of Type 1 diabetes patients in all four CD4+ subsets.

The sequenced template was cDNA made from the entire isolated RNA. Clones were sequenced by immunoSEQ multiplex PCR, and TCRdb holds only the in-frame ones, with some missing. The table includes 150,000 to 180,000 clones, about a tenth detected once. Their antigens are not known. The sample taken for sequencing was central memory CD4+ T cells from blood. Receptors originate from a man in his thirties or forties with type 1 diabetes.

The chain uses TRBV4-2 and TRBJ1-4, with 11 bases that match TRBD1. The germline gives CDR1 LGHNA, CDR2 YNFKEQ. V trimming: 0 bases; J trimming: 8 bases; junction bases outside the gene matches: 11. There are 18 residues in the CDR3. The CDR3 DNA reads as TGTGCCAGCAGCCAAGATCTAAACCCGGGGACAGGGGGGGAAAAACTGTTTTTT. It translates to CASSQDLNPGTGGEKLFF.

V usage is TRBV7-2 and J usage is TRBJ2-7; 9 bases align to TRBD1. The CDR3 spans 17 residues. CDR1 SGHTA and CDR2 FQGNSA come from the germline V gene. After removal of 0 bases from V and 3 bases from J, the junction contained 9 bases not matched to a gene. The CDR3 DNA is TGTGCCAGCAGCTTAGCAGGGGGGACAGGGAAAAACTACGAGCAGTACTTC. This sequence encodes CASSLAGGTGKNYEQYF.

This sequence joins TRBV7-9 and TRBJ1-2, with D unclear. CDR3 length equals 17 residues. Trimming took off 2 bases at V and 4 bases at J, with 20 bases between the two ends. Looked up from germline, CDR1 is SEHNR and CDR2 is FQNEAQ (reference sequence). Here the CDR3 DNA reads TGTGCCAGCAGCTTAAATCCGACACCCGGCGGGCTCTATGGCTACACCTTC. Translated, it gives CASSLNPTPGGLYGYTF.

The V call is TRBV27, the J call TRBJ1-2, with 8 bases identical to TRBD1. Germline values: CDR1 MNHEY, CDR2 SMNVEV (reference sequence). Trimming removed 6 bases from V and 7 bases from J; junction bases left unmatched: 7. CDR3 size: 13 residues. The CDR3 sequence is CASRTTGGLGYTF. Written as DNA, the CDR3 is TGTGCCAGCAGGACCACAGGGGGGCTTGGCTACACCTTC.

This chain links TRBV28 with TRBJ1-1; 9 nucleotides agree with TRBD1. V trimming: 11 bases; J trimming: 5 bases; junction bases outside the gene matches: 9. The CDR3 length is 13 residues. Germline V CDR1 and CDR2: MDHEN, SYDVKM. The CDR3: CALGGGQGTEAFF. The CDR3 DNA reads TGTGCCTTAGGGGGGGGACAGGGTACTGAAGCTTTCTTT.

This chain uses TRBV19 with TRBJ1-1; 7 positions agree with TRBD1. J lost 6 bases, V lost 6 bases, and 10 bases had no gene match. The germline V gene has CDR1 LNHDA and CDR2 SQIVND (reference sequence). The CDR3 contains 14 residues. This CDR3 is CASRALQGSAEAFF. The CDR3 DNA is TGTGCCAGTAGGGCATTACAGGGGTCTGCTGAAGCTTTCTTT.

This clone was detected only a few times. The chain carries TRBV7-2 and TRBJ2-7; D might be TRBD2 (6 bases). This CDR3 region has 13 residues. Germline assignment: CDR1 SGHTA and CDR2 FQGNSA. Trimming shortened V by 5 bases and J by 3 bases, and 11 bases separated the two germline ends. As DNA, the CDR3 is TGTGCCAGCAGCCTGCGGGGCGACTACGAGCAGTACTTC. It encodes CASSLRGDYEQYF.

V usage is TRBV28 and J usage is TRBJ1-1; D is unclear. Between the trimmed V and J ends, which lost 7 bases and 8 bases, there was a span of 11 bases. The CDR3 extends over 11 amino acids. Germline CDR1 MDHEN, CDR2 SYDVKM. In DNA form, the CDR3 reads TGTGCCAGCACCTCCCGGGTCGAAGCTTTCTTT. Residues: CASTSRVEAFF.

The CDR3 DNA follows: TGTGCCGGGGGCCTGCCCCCGGGACAGGGGGTTGGGCCCCAGCATTTT. Residues: CAGGLPPGQGVGPQHF. The rearrangement joins TRBV5-8 to TRBJ1-5, with 11 bases matching TRBD1. The CDR3 spans 16 residues. The junction had 18 bases not matched to a gene; V was cut back by 10 bases and J by 9 bases. Germline lookup yields CDR1 SGHTS and CDR2 YDEGEE.

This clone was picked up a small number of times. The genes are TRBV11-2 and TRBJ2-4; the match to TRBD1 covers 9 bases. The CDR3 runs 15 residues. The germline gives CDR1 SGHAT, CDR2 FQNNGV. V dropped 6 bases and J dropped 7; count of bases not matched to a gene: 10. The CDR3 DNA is TGTGCCAGCAGGCCAACCGGGACAGGGACTAACATTCAGTACTTC. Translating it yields CASRPTGTGTNIQYF.

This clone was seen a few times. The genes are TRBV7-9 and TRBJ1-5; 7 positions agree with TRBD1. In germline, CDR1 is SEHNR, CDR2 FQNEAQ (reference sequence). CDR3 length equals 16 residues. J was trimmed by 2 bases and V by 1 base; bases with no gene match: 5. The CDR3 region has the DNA TGTGCCAGCAGCTTAGGGAGGGGGCCTGGCAATCAGCCCCAGCATTTT. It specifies CASSLGRGPGNQPQHF.

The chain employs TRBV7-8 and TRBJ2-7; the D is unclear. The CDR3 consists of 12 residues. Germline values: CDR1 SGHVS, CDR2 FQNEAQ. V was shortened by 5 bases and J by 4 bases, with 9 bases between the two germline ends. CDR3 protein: CASSRGPYEQYF. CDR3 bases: TGTGCCAGCAGCCGCGGTCCTTACGAGCAGTACTTC.

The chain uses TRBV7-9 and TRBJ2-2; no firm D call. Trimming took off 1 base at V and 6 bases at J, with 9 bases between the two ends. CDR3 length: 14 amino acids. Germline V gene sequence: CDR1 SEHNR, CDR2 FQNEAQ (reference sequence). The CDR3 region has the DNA TGTGCCAGCAGCTTAGGCGGATTAGCCGGGGAGCTGTTTTTT. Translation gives CASSLGGLAGELFF.